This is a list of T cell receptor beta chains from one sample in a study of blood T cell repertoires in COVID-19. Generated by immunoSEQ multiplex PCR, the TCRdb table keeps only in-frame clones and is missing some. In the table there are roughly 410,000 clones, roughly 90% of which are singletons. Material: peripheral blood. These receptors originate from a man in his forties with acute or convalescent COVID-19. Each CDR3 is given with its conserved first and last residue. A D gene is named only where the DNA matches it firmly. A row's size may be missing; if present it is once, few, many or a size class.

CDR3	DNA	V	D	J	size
CASSSRGNTEAFF	TGCGCCAGCAGCTCCAGGGGGAACACTGAAGCTTTCTTT	TRBV5-1	.	TRBJ1-1	few
CASSLARANSPLHF	TGTGCCAGCAGTTTAGCCAGGGCAAATTCACCCCTCCACTTT	TRBV27	.	TRBJ1-6	.
CASRYSGSNEQYF	TGCGCCAGCAGGTATAGCGGGAGCAACGAGCAGTACTTC	TRBV5-1	TRBD2	TRBJ2-7	.
CSVGQGGHEQYF	TGCAGCGTTGGACAGGGAGGCCACGAGCAGTACTTC	TRBV29-1	.	TRBJ2-7	.
CAWSVHLSRSGEQYF	TGTGCCTGGAGTGTACACCTCTCTCGATCGGGAGAGCAGTACTTC	TRBV30	.	TRBJ2-7	.
CASSSGDLPNYGYTF	TGTGCCAGCAGTTCAGGGGATCTCCCTAACTATGGCTACACCTTC	TRBV2	.	TRBJ1-2	few
CASFPERASGAGELFF	TGTGCCAGCTTTCCGGAACGCGCTAGCGGGGCCGGGGAGCTGTTTTTT	TRBV5-4	TRBD2	TRBJ2-2	.
CASSSQHTQYF	TGTGCCAGTAGTTCACAGCATACGCAGTATTTT	TRBV19	.	TRBJ2-3	.
CSYQGKSYNEQFF	TGCAGCTACCAGGGCAAATCCTACAATGAGCAGTTCTTC	TRBV29-1	.	TRBJ2-1	.
CASSPRTDWDLLGGTEAFF	TGCGCCAGCAGCCCGCGGACTGATTGGGACTTACTGGGGGGAACTGAAGCTTTCTTT	TRBV5-1	.	TRBJ1-1	.
CASNGQGIVTGELFF	TGTGCCAGCAACGGACAGGGTATTGTCACCGGGGAGCTGTTTTTT	TRBV7-9	TRBD1	TRBJ2-2	.
CASSPHATGDYGYTF	TGTGCCAGCAGCCCACACGCGACAGGGGACTATGGCTACACCTTC	TRBV4-2	TRBD1	TRBJ1-2	few
CAWSVGSAGNTIYF	TGTGCCTGGAGTGTCGGGTCCGCTGGAAACACCATATATTTT	TRBV30	.	TRBJ1-3	once
CASSFGTGGSYEQYF	TGTGCCAGCAGCTTCGGGACAGGGGGTTCCTACGAGCAGTACTTC	TRBV11-2	TRBD1	TRBJ2-7	.
CASRPSRAYNEQFF	TGTGCCAGCAGACCTTCGAGGGCCTACAATGAGCAGTTCTTC	TRBV2	.	TRBJ2-1	.
CSALTGGRNSPLHF	TGCAGCGCTCTGACAGGGGGGCGTAATTCACCCCTCCACTTT	TRBV29-1	TRBD1	TRBJ1-6	.
CASTYRPSTEQFF	TGTGCCAGCACCTACCGCCCCTCCACTGAGCAGTTCTTC	TRBV28	.	TRBJ2-1	.
CASRPDRRTEAFF	TGTGCCAGCAGACCAGACAGGCGCACTGAAGCTTTCTTT	TRBV28	.	TRBJ1-1	.
CASSLLSPNEQFF	TGTGCCAGCAGCTTGCTGTCCCCCAATGAGCAGTTCTTC	TRBV5-4	.	TRBJ2-1	once
CASRSAGTEQYF	TGTGCCAGCAGGTCGGCAGGTACCGAGCAGTACTTC	TRBV12-3/TRBV12-4	.	TRBJ2-7	.
CASSQNLDRADQPQHF	TGCGCCAGCAGCCAAAACCTAGACAGGGCCGATCAGCCCCAGCATTTT	TRBV4-3	TRBD1	TRBJ1-5	once
CASSSPEGAHYEQYF	TGTGCCAGCTCCTCCCCTGAGGGGGCCCACTACGAGCAGTACTTC	TRBV7-9	TRBD1	TRBJ2-7	.
CASSLDSGTGVEGYTF	TGTGCCAGCAGCTTAGATTCCGGGACAGGGGTGGAAGGCTACACCTTC	TRBV5-4	TRBD1	TRBJ1-2	.
CASSLGLARSDGYEQYF	TGTGCCAGCAGTTTAGGTCTAGCCAGGAGTGATGGGTACGAGCAGTACTTC	TRBV28	.	TRBJ2-7	.
CSASGLFELAGELFF	TGCAGTGCTAGTGGTCTGTTTGAGTTGGCCGGGGAGCTGTTTTTT	TRBV20-1	.	TRBJ2-2	.
CAGTGGQENEKLFF	TGTGCCGGTACGGGGGGACAGGAAAATGAAAAACTGTTTTTT	TRBV6-5	TRBD1	TRBJ1-4	.
CASGLGTGGNQPQHF	TGTGCTAGTGGTTTGGGGACAGGGGGCAATCAGCCCCAGCATTTT	TRBV12-5	TRBD1	TRBJ1-5	.
CASSARTGVYYGYTF	TGTGCCAGCAGTGCTCGGACAGGGGTCTACTATGGCTACACCTTC	TRBV2	TRBD1	TRBJ1-2	.
CASSFVTSGRATGELFF	TGCGCCAGCAGCTTCGTCACTAGCGGGAGGGCCACCGGGGAGCTGTTTTTT	TRBV5-1	TRBD2	TRBJ2-2	.
CASNRGGRNTEAFF	TGTGCCAGCAACAGAGGGGGAAGAAACACTGAAGCTTTCTTT	TRBV9	.	TRBJ1-1	.
CASSARDTGLANTGELFF	TGTGCCAGCAGCGCCAGGGACACAGGGTTGGCGAACACCGGGGAGCTGTTTTTT	TRBV7-3	.	TRBJ2-2	once
CASSGTTEPYEQYF	TGTGCCAGCAGCGGGACTACCGAACCCTACGAGCAGTACTTC	TRBV6-5	TRBD2	TRBJ2-7	.
CASSLTARTTEAFF	TGTGCCAGCAGCTTGACAGCCCGAACGACTGAAGCTTTCTTT	TRBV7-2	.	TRBJ1-1	.
CASSSSRQDDREKLFF	TGTGCCAGCAGTTCCTCCCGACAGGACGACAGGGAAAAACTGTTTTTT	TRBV28	.	TRBJ1-4	few
CATSDLGGNQPQHF	TGTGCCACCAGTGATTTGGGCGGGAACCAGCCCCAGCATTTT	TRBV24-1	.	TRBJ1-5	.
CASRESGKLFF	TGTGCCAGCAGGGAGAGTGGAAAACTGTTTTTT	TRBV12-3/TRBV12-4	.	TRBJ1-4	.
CASSILAGVVDEQFF	TGTGCCAGTAGTATCCTAGCGGGAGTAGTTGATGAGCAGTTCTTC	TRBV19	TRBD2	TRBJ2-1	.
CASSPALVTGFNQPQHF	TGTGCCAGCAGTCCAGCCCTAGTAACAGGGTTCAATCAGCCCCAGCATTTT	TRBV28	.	TRBJ1-5	.
CASSSDSSSTIYF	TGTGCCAGCAGCTCGGACAGTTCGAGCACCATATATTTT	TRBV7-3	.	TRBJ1-3	.
CASSMDRGALGTEAFF	TGTGCCAGCAGCATGGACAGGGGGGCCCTGGGGACTGAAGCTTTCTTT	TRBV5-4	TRBD1	TRBJ1-1	.
CASSYRGHEQYF	TGTGCCAGCAGTTACAGGGGCCACGAGCAGTACTTC	TRBV6-2/TRBV6-3	.	TRBJ2-7	.
CASSQSGQPTYEQYF	TGCGCCAGCAGTCAATCGGGACAGCCCACCTACGAGCAGTACTTC	TRBV23-1	TRBD1	TRBJ2-7	.
CASSPDSSYNSPLHF	TGTGCCAGCAGCCCGGACAGCTCCTATAATTCACCCCTCCACTTT	TRBV7-2	.	TRBJ1-6	.
CASSLGTGGYQPQHF	TGTGCCAGCAGCCTGGGGACAGGGGGCTATCAGCCCCAGCATTTT	TRBV5-6	TRBD1	TRBJ1-5	.
CAISRTGSGEKLFF	TGTGCCATCAGTAGGACAGGGAGCGGAGAAAAACTGTTTTTT	TRBV10-3	TRBD1	TRBJ1-4	.
CASSSEVFAEAFF	TGTGCCAGCTCAAGCGAGGTTTTCGCTGAAGCTTTCTTT	TRBV18	.	TRBJ1-1	.
CASSESGTETRQYF	TGTGCCAGCAGCGAATCCGGGACAGAAACCAGGCAGTACTTC	TRBV11-2	TRBD1	TRBJ2-7	.
CASSIDPGTANTGELFF	TGTGCCAGTAGTATAGATCCAGGGACAGCGAACACCGGGGAGCTGTTTTTT	TRBV19	TRBD1	TRBJ2-2	.
CASSYSSGEETQYF	TGTGCCAGCAGTTACTCTAGCGGGGAAGAGACCCAGTACTTC	TRBV6-5	TRBD2	TRBJ2-5	.
CATSRDRANRDKQFF	TGTGCCACCAGCAGAGATAGGGCCAACCGGGACAAGCAGTTCTTC	TRBV15	.	TRBJ2-1	.
CASSLAALRITEETQYF	TGCGCCAGCAGCTTGGCCGCCCTGCGGATCACCGAAGAGACCCAGTACTTC	TRBV5-1	.	TRBJ2-5	.
CASSLGLAGTQYF	TGCGCCAGCAGCTTGGGACTAGCGGGAACGCAGTATTTT	TRBV5-1	TRBD2	TRBJ2-3	once
CASSQRDNGELFF	TGTGCTAGCAGCCAAAGGGACAACGGGGAGCTGTTTTTT	TRBV7-7	.	TRBJ2-2	.
CASSLQQGGGYTF	TGTGCCAGCAGCCTCCAACAGGGTGGCGGCTACACCTTC	TRBV3-1/TRBV3-2	.	TRBJ1-2	few
CASSMSRANTEAFF	TGTGCCAGCAGTATGTCCAGGGCGAACACTGAAGCTTTCTTT	TRBV27	.	TRBJ1-1	.
CATSDTGDTTNEKLFF	TGTGCCACCAGTGACACCGGGGATACAACTAATGAAAAACTGTTTTTT	TRBV24-1	.	TRBJ1-4	.
CAWSRAGGGEKLFF	TGTGCCTGGAGTAGAGCAGGGGGCGGTGAAAAACTGTTTTTT	TRBV30	TRBD1	TRBJ1-4	.
CAITPDRGHTDTQYF	TGTGCCATCACCCCAGACAGGGGCCACACAGATACGCAGTATTTT	TRBV10-3	TRBD1	TRBJ2-3	.
CATSRERTGTQYF	TGTGCCACCAGCAGAGAGCGCACGGGGACCCAGTACTTC	TRBV15	.	TRBJ2-5	.
CASRSSGSYNEQFF	TGTGCCAGCAGGAGTAGCGGCTCCTACAATGAGCAGTTCTTC	TRBV27	.	TRBJ2-1	.